This T cell receptor beta chain was documented in a study of blood T cell repertoires in COVID-19. This clone was counted once. This CDR3 spans 11 amino acids. From germline, CDR1 is SEHNR and CDR2 FQNEAQ (reference sequence). V lost 3 bases and J lost 7, with 7 bases in between. Clones were read by immunoSEQ multiplex PCR, and TCRdb kept only the in-frame ones, dropping some. The sample has about 63,000 clones; 70% to 80% are singletons. Sequencing was carried out using peripheral blood. This clonotype was sampled from a woman of 80 years or more with acute or convalescent COVID-19. This chain connects TRBV7-9 to TRBJ2-7; D is perhaps TRBD2 (5 bases). The CDR3 DNA is TGTGCCAGCAGCTTTTCGGGAGAGCAGTACTTC. Its translation: CASSFSGEQYF.